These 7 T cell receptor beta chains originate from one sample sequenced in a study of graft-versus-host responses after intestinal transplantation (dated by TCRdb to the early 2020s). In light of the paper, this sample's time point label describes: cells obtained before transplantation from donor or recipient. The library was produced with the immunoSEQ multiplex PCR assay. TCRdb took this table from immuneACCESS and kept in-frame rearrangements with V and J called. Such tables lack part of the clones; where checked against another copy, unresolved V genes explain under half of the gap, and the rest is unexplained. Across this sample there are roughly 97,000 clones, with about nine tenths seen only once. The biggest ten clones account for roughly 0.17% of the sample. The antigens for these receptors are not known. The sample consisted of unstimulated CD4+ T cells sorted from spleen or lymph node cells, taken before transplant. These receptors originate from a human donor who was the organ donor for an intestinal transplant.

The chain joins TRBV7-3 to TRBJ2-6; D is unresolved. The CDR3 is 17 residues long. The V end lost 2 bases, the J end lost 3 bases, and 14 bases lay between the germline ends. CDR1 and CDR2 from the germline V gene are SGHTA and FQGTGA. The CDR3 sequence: CASSLLGRIGGANVLTF. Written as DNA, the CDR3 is TGTGCCAGCAGCTTATTGGGCCGGATTGGTGGGGCCAACGTCCTGACTTTC.

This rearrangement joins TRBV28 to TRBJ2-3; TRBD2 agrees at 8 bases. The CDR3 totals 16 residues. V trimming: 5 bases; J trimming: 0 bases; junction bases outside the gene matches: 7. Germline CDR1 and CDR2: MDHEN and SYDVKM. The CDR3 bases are TGTGCCAGCAGTCTCGGGATAGCGGGGAGCACAGATACGCAGTATTTT. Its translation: CASSLGIAGSTDTQYF.

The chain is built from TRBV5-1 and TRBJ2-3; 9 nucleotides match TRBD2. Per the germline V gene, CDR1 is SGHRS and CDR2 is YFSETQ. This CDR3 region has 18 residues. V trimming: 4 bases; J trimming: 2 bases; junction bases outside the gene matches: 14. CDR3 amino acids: CASSETKGVAGATDTQYF. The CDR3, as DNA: TGCGCCAGCAGCGAAACCAAAGGGGTAGCGGGGGCCACAGATACGCAGTATTTT. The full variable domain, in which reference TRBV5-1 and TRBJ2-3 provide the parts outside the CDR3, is KAGVTQTPRYLIKTRGQQVTLSCSPISGHRSVSWYQQTPGQGLQFLFEYFSETQRNKGNFPGRFSGRQFSNSRSEMNVSTLELGDSALYLCASSETKGVAGATDTQYFGPGTRLTVL.

Here the CDR3 DNA reads TGTGCCAGCTCACGGACAAACAGGGAATCACCCCTCCACTTT. Its translation is CASSRTNRESPLHF. The chain joins TRBV18 to TRBJ1-6; possible D gene TRBD1, 6 bases. Germline V lookup: CDR1 KGHSH, CDR2 LQKENI. The CDR3 runs to 14 residues. V gave up 4 bases and J gave up 10 bases, with 14 bases separating them.

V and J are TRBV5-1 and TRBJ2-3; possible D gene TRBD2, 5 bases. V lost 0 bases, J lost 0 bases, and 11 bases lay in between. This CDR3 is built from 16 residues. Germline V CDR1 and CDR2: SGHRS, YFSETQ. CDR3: CASSLAAGVSTDTQYF. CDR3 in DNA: TGCGCCAGCAGCTTGGCCGCCGGGGTGAGCACAGATACGCAGTATTTT.

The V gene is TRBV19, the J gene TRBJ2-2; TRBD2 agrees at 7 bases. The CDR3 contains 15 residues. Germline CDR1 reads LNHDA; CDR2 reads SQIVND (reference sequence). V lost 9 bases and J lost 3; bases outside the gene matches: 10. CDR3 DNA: TGTGCCAGACCGGGCCCGGGGAGGGACACCGGGGAGCTGTTTTTT. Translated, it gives CARPGPGRDTGELFF.

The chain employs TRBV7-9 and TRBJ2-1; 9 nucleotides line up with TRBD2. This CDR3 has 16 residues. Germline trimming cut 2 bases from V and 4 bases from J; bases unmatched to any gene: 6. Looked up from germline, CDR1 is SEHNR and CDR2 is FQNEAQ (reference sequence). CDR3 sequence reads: CASSLILAGGYNEQFF. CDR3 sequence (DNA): TGTGCCAGCAGCTTAATTCTGGCGGGGGGGTACAATGAGCAGTTCTTC.